Described below is a single T cell receptor (beta chain) sequence and its context. The junction shows a germline mismatch at one end, possibly a read error. This sample was taken from a study of tumor-infiltrating lymphocytes in primary liver carcinoma. TCR beta cDNA came from roughly 0.45 ug total RNA, primed with a constant-region primer. Libraries of TCR beta came from three nested multiplex PCR rounds with slightly modified ARM-PCR. The first two PCR rounds used TRBV1-TRBV30 primers with a Cbeta primer, roughly 10 cycles each. From the multiplex PCR reads, TCRdb called clonotypes with MiXCR, one entry per CDR3 protein. Of fewer than 350,000 distinct CDR3 sequences in the sample, approximately 64% were seen once. The CDR3 is 11 amino acids. Germline V CDR1 and CDR2: GTSNPN, SVGIG (reference sequence). Researchers drew blood RNA from unsorted whole blood and extracted germline DNA as well.

The clonotype comes from a man aged 40-49 years with primary liver carcinoma and hepatitis B virus infection. The sequenced sample was peripheral blood. The genes are TRBV30 and TRBJ2-1; 8 positions match TRBD2. CDR3 region: CAWSQGLVCIF. The DNA for the CDR3 is TGTGCCTGGAGTCAGGGACTAGTGTGTATCTTC. The full variable domain, completed using reference TRBV30 and TRBJ2-1, is SQTIHQWPATLVQPVGSPLSLECTVEGTSNPNLYWYRQAAGRGLQLLFYSVGIGQISSEVPQNLSASRPQDRQFILSSKKLLLSDSGFYLCAWSQGLVCIFGPGTRLTVL.